This T cell receptor (beta chain) is from a study of yellow fever vaccine responses in identical twins. TCRdb reprocessed the RT-PCR reads with MiXCR, giving one entry per CDR3 protein. The repertoire includes roughly 20,000 distinct CDR3 sequences, under 70% of them detected once, and approximately 2.2% sits in the top ten. With regard to this clonotype: Antigen unknown.

Trimming took off 5 bases at V and 5 bases at J, with 9 bases between the two ends. In germline, CDR1 is SEHNR, CDR2 FQNEAQ (reference sequence). The CDR3 contains 12 residues. Overall study findings and caveats: Each twin's T cell response to the vaccine was reported to look partly convergent and partly personalized.

This chain links TRBV7-9 with TRBJ1-1; no clear D gene. Material: T cells from blood (PBMCs), unsorted or a sorted subset (not recorded which), obtained before or after yellow fever vaccination (not recorded which). The receptor was isolated from a woman in her late teens or twenties who received the yellow fever vaccine. The DNA for the CDR3 is TGTGCCAGCAGCAGCCTTGGAACTGAAGCTTTCTTT. As protein: CASSSLGTEAFF.